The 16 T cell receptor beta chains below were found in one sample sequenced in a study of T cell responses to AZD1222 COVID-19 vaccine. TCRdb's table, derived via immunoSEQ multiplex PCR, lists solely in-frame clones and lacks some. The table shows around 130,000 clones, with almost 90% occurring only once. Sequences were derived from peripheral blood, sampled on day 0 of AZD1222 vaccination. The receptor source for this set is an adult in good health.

The CDR3 loop reads CASSIRDSHSNQPQHF. The DNA of the CDR3 is TGTGCCAGCAGCATCCGGGACAGCCATAGCAATCAGCCCCAGCATTTT. V is TRBV21-1 and J is TRBJ1-5; the tabulated D call, TRBD1, remains unverified against the DNA. TRBV21-1 is annotated as a pseudogene. CDR3 size: 16 residues.

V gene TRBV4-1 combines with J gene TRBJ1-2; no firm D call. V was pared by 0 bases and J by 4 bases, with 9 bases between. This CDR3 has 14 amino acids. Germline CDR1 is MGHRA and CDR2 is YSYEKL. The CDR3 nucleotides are TGCGCCAGCAGCCAAGAATCCCGGGGCTATGGCTACACCTTC. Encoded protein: CASSQESRGYGYTF.

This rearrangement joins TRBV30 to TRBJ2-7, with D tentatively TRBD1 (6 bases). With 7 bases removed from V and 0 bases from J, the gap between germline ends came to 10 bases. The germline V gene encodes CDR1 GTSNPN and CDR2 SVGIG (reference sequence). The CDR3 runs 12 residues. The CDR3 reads CASGVSSYEQYF. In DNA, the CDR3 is TGTGCCTCAGGGGTTAGCTCCTACGAGCAGTACTTC.

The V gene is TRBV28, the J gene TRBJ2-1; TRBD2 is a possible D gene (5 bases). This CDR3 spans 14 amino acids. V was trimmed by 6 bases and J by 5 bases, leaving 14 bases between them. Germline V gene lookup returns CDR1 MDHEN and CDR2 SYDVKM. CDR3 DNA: TGTGCCAGCAGCGAGATAGGGAGAAACAATGAGCAGTTCTTC. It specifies CASSEIGRNNEQFF. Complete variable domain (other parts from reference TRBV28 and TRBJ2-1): DVKVTQSSRYLVKRTGEKVFLECVQDMDHENMFWYRQDPGLGLRLIYFSYDVKMKEKGDIPEGYSVSREKKERFSLILESASTNQTSMYLCASSEIGRNNEQFFGPGTRLTVL.

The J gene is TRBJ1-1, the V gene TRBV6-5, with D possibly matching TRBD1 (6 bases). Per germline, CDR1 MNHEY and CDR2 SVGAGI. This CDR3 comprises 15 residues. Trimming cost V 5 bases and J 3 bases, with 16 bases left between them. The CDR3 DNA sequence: TGTGCCAGCAGTACCACCGGGACACTCGACACTGAAGCTTTCTTT. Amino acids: CASSTTGTLDTEAFF.

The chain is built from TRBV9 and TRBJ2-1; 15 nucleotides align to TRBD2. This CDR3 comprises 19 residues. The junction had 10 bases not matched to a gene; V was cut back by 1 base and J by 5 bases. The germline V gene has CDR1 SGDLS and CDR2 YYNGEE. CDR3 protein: CASSVWWTSGRAVDNEQFF. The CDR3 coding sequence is TGTGCCAGCAGCGTATGGTGGACTAGCGGGAGGGCCGTGGACAATGAGCAGTTCTTC.

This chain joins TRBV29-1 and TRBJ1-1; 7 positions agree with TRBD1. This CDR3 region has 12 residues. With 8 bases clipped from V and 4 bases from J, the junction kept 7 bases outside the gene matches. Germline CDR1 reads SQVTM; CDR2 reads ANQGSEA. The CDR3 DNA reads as TGCAGCACCTTTCCAGGGGGCACTGAAGCTTTCTTT. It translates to CSTFPGGTEAFF.

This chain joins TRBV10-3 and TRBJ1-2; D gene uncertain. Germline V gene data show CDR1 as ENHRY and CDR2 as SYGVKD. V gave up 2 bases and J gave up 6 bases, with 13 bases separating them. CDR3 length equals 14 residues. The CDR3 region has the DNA TGTGCCATCAGTGAGGAAGGACTCGGTAATGGCTACACCTTC. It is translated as CAISEEGLGNGYTF.

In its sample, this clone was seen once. The CDR3 DNA follows: TGTGCCACCAGCCGGGAGATTGCGTCTGGGGCCAACGTCCTGACTTTC. Translation gives CATSREIASGANVLTF. This chain connects TRBV15 to TRBJ2-6, with D possibly being TRBD2 (6 bases). V dropped 5 bases and J dropped 1 base, with 12 bases sitting between them. The CDR3 runs to 16 residues. Germline V CDR1 and CDR2: LNHNV, YYDKDF (reference sequence). The entire variable domain, with the rest obtained from reference TRBV15 and TRBJ2-6, is as follows: DAMVIQNPRYQVTQFGKPVTLSCSQTLNHNVMYWYQQKSSQAPKLLFHYYDKDFNNEADTPDNFQSRRPNTSFCFLDIRSPGLGDTAMYLCATSREIASGANVLTFGAGSRLTVL.

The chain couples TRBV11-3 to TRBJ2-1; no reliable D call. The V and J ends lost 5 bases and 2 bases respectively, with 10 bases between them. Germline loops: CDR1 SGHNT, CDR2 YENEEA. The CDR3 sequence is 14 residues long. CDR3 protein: CASSQRPAYNEQFF. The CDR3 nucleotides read TGTGCCAGCAGCCAGCGACCCGCCTACAATGAGCAGTTCTTC.

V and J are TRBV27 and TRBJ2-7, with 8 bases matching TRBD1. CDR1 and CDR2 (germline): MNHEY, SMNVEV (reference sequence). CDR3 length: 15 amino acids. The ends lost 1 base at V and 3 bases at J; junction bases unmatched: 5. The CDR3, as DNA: TGTGCCAGCAGTTTATTTGGGGACAGGATCTACGAGCAGTACTTC. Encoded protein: CASSLFGDRIYEQYF.

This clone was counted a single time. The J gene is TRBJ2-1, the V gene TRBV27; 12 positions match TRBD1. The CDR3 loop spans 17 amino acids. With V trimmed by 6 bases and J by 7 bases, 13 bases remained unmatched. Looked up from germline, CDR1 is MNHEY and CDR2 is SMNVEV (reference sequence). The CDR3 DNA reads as TGTGCCAGCAGCCAGACTGCAGGGACAGGGGGCAGGAATGAGCAGTTCTTC. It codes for CASSQTAGTGGRNEQFF.

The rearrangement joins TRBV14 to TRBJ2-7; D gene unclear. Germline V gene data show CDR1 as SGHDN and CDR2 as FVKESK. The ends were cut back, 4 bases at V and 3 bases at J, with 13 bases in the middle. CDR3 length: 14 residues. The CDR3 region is CASSLLGLHYEQYF. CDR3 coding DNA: TGTGCCAGCAGCCTACTCGGCCTTCACTACGAGCAGTACTTC.

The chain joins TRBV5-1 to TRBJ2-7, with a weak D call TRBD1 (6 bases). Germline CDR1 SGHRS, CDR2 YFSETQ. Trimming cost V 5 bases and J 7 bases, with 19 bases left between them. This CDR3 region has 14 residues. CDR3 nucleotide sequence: TGCGCCAGCAGGAGGCTGATGGACAGTTGGGAGCAGTACTTC. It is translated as CASRRLMDSWEQYF.

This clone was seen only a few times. Here the CDR3 reads CASSLLAGVNTGELFF. The CDR3 bases are TGTGCCAGCAGCTTACTAGCGGGAGTTAACACCGGGGAGCTGTTTTTT. The chain recombines TRBV7-9 with TRBJ2-2; 10 nucleotides agree with TRBD2. CDR3 length: 16 residues. Germline V gives CDR1 SEHNR, CDR2 FQNEAQ (reference sequence). The J segment lost 2 bases and the V segment lost 2 bases, leaving 2 bases of the junction unmatched.

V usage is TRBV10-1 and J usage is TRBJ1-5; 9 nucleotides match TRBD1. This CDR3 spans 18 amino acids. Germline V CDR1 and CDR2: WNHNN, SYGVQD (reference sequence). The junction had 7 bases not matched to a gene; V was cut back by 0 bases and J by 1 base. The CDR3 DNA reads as TGCGCCAGCAGTGAGTCGAGTCCGGGACAGGGAAGCAATCAGCCCCAGCATTTT. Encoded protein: CASSESSPGQGSNQPQHF.